Reported below is one TCR beta chain. Repertoires were generated with immunoSEQ multiplex PCR, while TCRdb's copy carries only in-frame clones and drops some. Here the sample spans approximately 240,000 clones, roughly 84% being singletons. This entry comes from a study of blood T cell repertoires in COVID-19. About the research overall: Collection of acute and convalescent COVID-19 samples took place in the United States, Italy and Spain. The cDNA or gDNA used as material had been derived from T cells, B-cell-depleted T cells, or PBMCs.

The specimen sequenced was peripheral blood. The origin of this receptor is a woman aged 60-70 years with acute or convalescent COVID-19.

The CDR3 DNA is TGTGCCACTTCCGGGACAGCGGATTCACCCCTCCACTTT. Its protein is CATSGTADSPLHF. This rearrangement joins TRBV28 to TRBJ1-6; 7 bases map to TRBD1. Germline V lookup: CDR1 MDHEN, CDR2 SYDVKM. The CDR3 is 13 residues long. J lost 8 bases, V lost 10 bases, and 8 bases had no gene match.